Listed below are T cell receptor beta chains from one sample, sequenced in a study of T cell responses to AZD1222 COVID-19 vaccine. Here immunoSEQ multiplex PCR was the method, and the copy in TCRdb shows in-frame clones only, minus some. The sample holds tens of thousands of clones, more than 80% seen once. Sequences were derived from peripheral blood, sampled on day 0 of AZD1222 vaccination. The receptors come from an adult in good health. CDR3s include the opening cysteine and the closing phenylalanine or tryptophan. Fields, in order: V gene, D gene, clone size, J gene, CDR3 DNA, CDR3 protein. The D gene is left open where the match is weak. Some rows have no size entry. The others give once, few or many, or a class for an expanded clone.

V: TRBV6-6; D: TRBD1; size: .; J: TRBJ1-2; DNA: TGTGCCAGCAGTTACTCGAGACAGGGGGAAGGCTACACCTTC; CDR3: CASSYSRQGEGYTF
V: TRBV19; D: TRBD1; size: .; J: TRBJ1-5; DNA: TGTGCCAGTAGCCCGGGACAGGACTCCTTGCTTGGGTATAGCAATCAGCCCCAGCATTTT; CDR3: CASSPGQDSLLGYSNQPQHF
V: TRBV24-1; D: .; size: .; J: TRBJ1-1; DNA: TGTGCCACCCGGGGGGGGGACCCGAACACTGAAGCTTTCTTT; CDR3: CATRGGDPNTEAFF
V: TRBV29-1; D: .; size: .; J: TRBJ1-1; DNA: TGCAGCGCCGTATCAGGGGTGAACACTGAAGCTTTCTTT; CDR3: CSAVSGVNTEAFF
V: TRBV9; D: .; size: few; J: TRBJ1-5; DNA: TGTGCCAGCAGCGCTGGGTGGCAACCCAATCAGCCCCAGCATTTT; CDR3: CASSAGWQPNQPQHF
V: TRBV14; D: .; size: .; J: TRBJ1-2; DNA: TGTGCCAGCAGCCAATTAGGTCGAGGACAAGTCTATGGCTACACCTTC; CDR3: CASSQLGRGQVYGYTF
V: TRBV7-9; D: TRBD1; size: .; J: TRBJ1-2; DNA: TGTGCCAGCAGCCGCCCCGGGACAGGGAGTGGCTATGGCTACACCTTC; CDR3: CASSRPGTGSGYGYTF
V: TRBV27; D: .; size: .; J: TRBJ1-1; DNA: TGTGCCAGCAGATTACGGCCAGGAGGTGAAGCTTTCTTT; CDR3: CASRLRPGGEAFF
V: TRBV30; D: .; size: .; J: TRBJ1-1; DNA: TGTGCCTGGAGTGTTAGAGGGAGACTGGACGAGAACACTGAAGCTTTCTTT; CDR3: CAWSVRGRLDENTEAFF
V: TRBV6-1; D: TRBD1; size: .; J: TRBJ1-3; DNA: TGTGCCAGCAGTGAGCAGGGGGCGCAGGGAAACACCATATATTTT; CDR3: CASSEQGAQGNTIYF
V: TRBV11-2; D: TRBD1; size: .; J: TRBJ1-2; DNA: TGTGCCAGCAGCCCTGGACAGGGACATGGCTACACCTTC; CDR3: CASSPGQGHGYTF
V: TRBV11-2; D: .; size: .; J: TRBJ1-2; DNA: TGTGCCAGCACCCCGGCACGGTCTGGGCACACCTTC; CDR3: CASTPARSGHTF
V: TRBV6-5; D: TRBD1; size: .; J: TRBJ1-2; DNA: TGTGCCAGCAGCGCGGACAGGGCTGGAGGCTACACCTTC; CDR3: CASSADRAGGYTF
V: TRBV3-1/TRBV3-2; D: TRBD2; size: .; J: TRBJ2-5; DNA: TGTGCCAGCAGCCCTGGGACTAGCGGGGGGAGGGAGACCCAGTACTTC; CDR3: CASSPGTSGGRETQYF
V: TRBV6-5; D: TRBD1; size: .; J: TRBJ1-1; DNA: TGTGCCAGCAGTTACTCGGGACAGGGGTTGAACACTGAAGCTTTCTTT; CDR3: CASSYSGQGLNTEAFF
V: TRBV18; D: TRBD2; size: once; J: TRBJ2-3; DNA: TGTGCCAGCTCATCCGCACGGGGGCGGGGGGACCCAGATACGCAGTATTTT; CDR3: CASSSARGRGDPDTQYF
V: TRBV28; D: TRBD1; size: .; J: TRBJ1-6; DNA: TGTGCCAGCAGTTTACCGACAGGGTTATCACCCCTCCACTTT; CDR3: CASSLPTGLSPLHF
V: TRBV14; D: TRBD2; size: .; J: TRBJ2-2; DNA: TGTGCCAGCAGCCAAGTTAGCGGGGGTGCCGGGGAGCTGTTTTTT; CDR3: CASSQVSGGAGELFF
V: TRBV28; D: .; size: .; J: TRBJ2-2; DNA: TGTGCCAGCAGTAGGGACGGGGTGAACACCGGGGAGCTGTTTTTT; CDR3: CASSRDGVNTGELFF
V: TRBV5-6; D: .; size: .; J: TRBJ1-2; DNA: TGTGCCAGCAGCTTGACAGCTAACTATGGCTACACCTTC; CDR3: CASSLTANYGYTF
V: TRBV10-3; D: .; size: .; J: TRBJ1-1; DNA: TGTGCCATCGGGGACGGGGGCTCAACTGAAGCTTTCTTT; CDR3: CAIGDGGSTEAFF
V: TRBV20-1; D: .; size: .; J: TRBJ1-2; DNA: TGCAGTGCTCGTAACTATGGCTACACCTTC; CDR3: CSARNYGYTF
V: TRBV7-6; D: TRBD1; size: .; J: TRBJ1-1; DNA: TGTGCCAGCAGCTCAGGGACAGCCAGAATGAACACTGAAGCTTTCTTT; CDR3: CASSSGTARMNTEAFF
V: TRBV3-1/TRBV3-2; D: .; size: .; J: TRBJ2-5; DNA: TGTGCCAGCAGTCGTCAACTATTACAAGAGACCCAGTACTTC; CDR3: CASSRQLLQETQYF
V: TRBV6-2/TRBV6-3; D: .; size: .; J: TRBJ2-1; DNA: TGTGCCAGCAGTGCCTCTAGCTCCTACAATGAGCAGTTCTTC; CDR3: CASSASSSYNEQFF
V: TRBV15; D: TRBD1; size: .; J: TRBJ1-5; DNA: TGTGCCACCAGCCCTGCCGGGACAGAGTCTCCTCAGCCCCAGCATTTT; CDR3: CATSPAGTESPQPQHF
V: TRBV27; D: .; size: .; J: TRBJ1-2; DNA: TGTGCCAGCAGCCGAACCGGGACCCAGAGAGGGTATGGCTACACCTTC; CDR3: CASSRTGTQRGYGYTF
V: TRBV5-5; D: .; size: .; J: TRBJ1-3; DNA: TGTGCCAGCAGCCCCCTTACGGGAGGTGGAAACACCATATATTTT; CDR3: CASSPLTGGGNTIYF
V: TRBV7-2; D: .; size: .; J: TRBJ1-5; DNA: TGTGCCAGCAGCCGGGACGGCTACAATCAGCCCCAGCATTTT; CDR3: CASSRDGYNQPQHF
V: TRBV18; D: .; size: once; J: TRBJ1-5; DNA: TGTGCCAGCTCACCAGGACGGGGACATCAGCCCCAGCATTTT; CDR3: CASSPGRGHQPQHF
V: TRBV5-1; D: .; size: once; J: TRBJ1-3; DNA: TGCGCCAGCCGAGCGGAGGGAGGACCCGCTGGAAACACCATATATTTT; CDR3: CASRAEGGPAGNTIYF
V: TRBV19; D: .; size: .; J: TRBJ1-2; DNA: TGTGCCAGTAGTATAGATCTAGGGGACGCGGCTAGAGCTGGCTACACCTTC; CDR3: CASSIDLGDAARAGYTF
V: TRBV18; D: TRBD1; size: .; J: TRBJ1-4; DNA: TGTGCCAGCTCACTGGGACAGAATAATGAAAAACTGTTTTTT; CDR3: CASSLGQNNEKLFF
V: TRBV29-1; D: .; size: .; J: TRBJ2-1; DNA: TGCAGCGTTCCCACAGGGAATGAGCAGTTCTTC; CDR3: CSVPTGNEQFF
V: TRBV24-1; D: TRBD2; size: .; J: TRBJ2-1; DNA: TGTGCCACCAGTGATTCCCCTCGAAGCGGGGGAGACAATGAGCAGTTCTTC; CDR3: CATSDSPRSGGDNEQFF
V: TRBV28; D: .; size: .; J: TRBJ1-1; DNA: TGTGCCAGCAGTTTGGGGCTTTGGTTCGGAGCTTTCTTT; CDR3: CASSLGLWFGAFF
V: TRBV7-9; D: .; size: .; J: TRBJ2-7; DNA: TGTGCCAGCAGCCGCCTGGGGGGTACCTACGAGCAGTACTTC; CDR3: CASSRLGGTYEQYF
V: TRBV6-5; D: .; size: .; J: TRBJ1-4; DNA: TGTGCCAGCAGGGGGGGGGCCGGCGCTAATGAAAAACTGTTTTTT; CDR3: CASRGGAGANEKLFF
V: TRBV6-2/TRBV6-3; D: TRBD1; size: .; J: TRBJ1-4; DNA: TGTGCCAGCAGTTACGAACCCGAAAACAGGGGGCGAAACGAAAAACTGTTTTTT; CDR3: CASSYEPENRGRNEKLFF
V: TRBV4-1; D: .; size: medium-sized; J: TRBJ1-2; DNA: TGCGCCAGCAGCCAAGAGCGAACAGGCGATGGCTACACCTTC; CDR3: CASSQERTGDGYTF